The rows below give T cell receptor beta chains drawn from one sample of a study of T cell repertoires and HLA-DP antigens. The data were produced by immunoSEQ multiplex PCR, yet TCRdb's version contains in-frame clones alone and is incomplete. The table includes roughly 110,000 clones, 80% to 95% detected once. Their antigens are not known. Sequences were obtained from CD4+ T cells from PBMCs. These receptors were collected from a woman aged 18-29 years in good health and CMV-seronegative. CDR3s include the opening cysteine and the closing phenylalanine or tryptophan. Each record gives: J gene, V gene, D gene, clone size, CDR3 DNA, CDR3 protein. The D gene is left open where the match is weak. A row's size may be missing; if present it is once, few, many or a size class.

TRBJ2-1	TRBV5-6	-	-	TGTGCCAGCAGCACATTTTGGGGTAATGAGCAGTTCTTC	CASSTFWGNEQFF
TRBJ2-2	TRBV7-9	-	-	TGTGCCAGCAGCTTATTACAACACACCGGGGAGCTGTTTTTT	CASSLLQHTGELFF
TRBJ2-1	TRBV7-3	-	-	TGTGCCAGCAGCTTAGAAGGGCCCCTGGGAAATGAGCAGTTCTTC	CASSLEGPLGNEQFF
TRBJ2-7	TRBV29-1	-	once	TGCAGCGTTGGGGGGCACTCCTACGAGCAGTACTTC	CSVGGHSYEQYF
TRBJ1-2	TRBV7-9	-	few	TGTGCCAGCAGCTTCACAGGCTCACTTGGCTACACCTTC	CASSFTGSLGYTF
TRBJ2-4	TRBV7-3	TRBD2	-	TGTGCCAGCAGCCGGGGACTAGCGGGAGTAAACATTCAGTACTTC	CASSRGLAGVNIQYF
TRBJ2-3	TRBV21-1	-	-	TGTGCCAGCAGCAAGAACTGGGTGCGGGGAGGCACAGATACGCAGTATTTT	CASSKNWVRGGTDTQYF
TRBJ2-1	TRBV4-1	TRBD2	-	TGCGCCAGCAGCCAAGTTAGCGGGAGCTTGAGGAATGAGCAGTTCTTC	CASSQVSGSLRNEQFF
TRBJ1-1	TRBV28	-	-	TGTGCCAGCAGTTTTTTGGGGCGGGTCACTGAAGCTTTCTTT	CASSFLGRVTEAFF
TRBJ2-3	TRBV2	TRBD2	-	TGTGCCAGCAGGCGGGAGGGCCGGGGCACAGATACGCAGTATTTT	CASRREGRGTDTQYF
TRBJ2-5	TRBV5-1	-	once	TGCGCCAGCAGCTTGGTAACAGGCCAAGAGACCCAGTACTTC	CASSLVTGQETQYF
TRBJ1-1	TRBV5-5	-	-	TGTGCCAGCAGCTTGTTTCCCAATATGAACACTGAAGCTTTCTTT	CASSLFPNMNTEAFF
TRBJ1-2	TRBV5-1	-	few	TGCGCCAGCAGCCCAGGGATAGGGGACATAGATAACTATGGCTACACCTTC	CASSPGIGDIDNYGYTF
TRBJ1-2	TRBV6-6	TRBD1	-	TGTGCCAGCAGTTATTTATCCGGGACAGGGCACTATGGCTACACCTTC	CASSYLSGTGHYGYTF
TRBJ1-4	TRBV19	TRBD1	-	TGTGCCAGTAGGGAGGACAGGGCTTTCGAAAAACTGTTTTTT	CASREDRAFEKLFF
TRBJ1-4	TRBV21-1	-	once	TGTGCCAGCAGCAAAGACCTCCCTAAAAGGTCGGCTAATGAAAAACTGTTTTTT	CASSKDLPKRSANEKLFF
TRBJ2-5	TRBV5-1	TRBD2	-	TGCGCCAGCAGCATCGGGACTAGCGGGGGCAAAGAGACCCAGTACTTC	CASSIGTSGGKETQYF
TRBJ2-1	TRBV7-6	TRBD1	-	TGTGCCAGCAGCCCGCCCCCCGAGACAGGGCGCGTAAGCTCCTACAATGAGCAGTTCTTC	CASSPPPETGRVSSYNEQFF
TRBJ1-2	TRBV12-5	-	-	TGTGCTAGTGGTTTGGTACTCAGGCAACTTTATGGCTACACCTTC	CASGLVLRQLYGYTF
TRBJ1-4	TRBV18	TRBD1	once	TGTGCCAGCTCACCCGGGGACAGGGGGAATGAAAAACTGTTTTTT	CASSPGDRGNEKLFF
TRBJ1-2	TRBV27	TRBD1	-	TGTGCCAGCAGTTCCGGACAGGGGGGCGTCTATGGCTACACCTTC	CASSSGQGGVYGYTF
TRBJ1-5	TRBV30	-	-	TGTGCCTGGAGTGTAGGCAGGGGAGGCAATCAGCCCCAGCATTTT	CAWSVGRGGNQPQHF
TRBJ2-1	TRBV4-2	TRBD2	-	TGTGCCAGCAGCCAAGGCGGGACTAGCGACTCCTACAATGAGCAGTTCTTC	CASSQGGTSDSYNEQFF
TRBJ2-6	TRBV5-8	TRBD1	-	TGTGCCAGCAGCCGACAGGGACCGGGGGCCAACGTCCTGACTTTC	CASSRQGPGANVLTF
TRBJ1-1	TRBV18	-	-	TGTGCCAGCTCACGTGACAATTATAACACTGAAGCTTTCTTT	CASSRDNYNTEAFF
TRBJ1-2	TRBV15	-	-	TGTGCCACCAGCCCTAAGGCAGGGACGACTAGCTATGGCTACACCTTC	CATSPKAGTTSYGYTF
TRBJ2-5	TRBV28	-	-	TGTGCCAGCAACAGGGTAACTTGGGAGACCCAGTACTTC	CASNRVTWETQYF
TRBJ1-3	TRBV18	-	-	TGTGCCAGCTCACCCCGGGACACCTCTGGAAACACCATATATTTT	CASSPRDTSGNTIYF
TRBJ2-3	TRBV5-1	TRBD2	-	TGCGCCAGCTCGGGCGGGAGGGCCGGCACAGATACGCAGTATTTT	CASSGGRAGTDTQYF
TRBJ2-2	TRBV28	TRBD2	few	TGTGCCAGCAGTTTATGGAAGCTAGCGGGAGGGCCGGGGGAGCTGTTTTTT	CASSLWKLAGGPGELFF
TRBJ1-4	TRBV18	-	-	TGTGCCAGCTCACCTGCAGGGATTGGTGAAAAACTGTTTTTT	CASSPAGIGEKLFF
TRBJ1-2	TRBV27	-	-	TGTGCCAGCAGTTCAGCCGCGCATGGCTACACCTTC	CASSSAAHGYTF